The 13 T cell receptor beta chains below come from one sample, sequenced in a study of blood T cells in healthy people across ages. Primed by a sample-barcoded 5' primer and a J-beta primer mix, a second PCR proceeded for about 6 to 11 cycles. TCRdb analysed the 5' RACE reads with MiXCR anew, one entry per CDR3 protein. Of about 760,000 distinct CDR3 sequences listed, just over 55% are singletons. Sequencing input: blood. These receptor sequences come from a man between 35 and 55 years old in good health.

About this clonotype: At one boundary the junction diverges from the germline segment, which might be a read error. The CDR3 sequence is CASSLANPPGLETQYF. As DNA, the CDR3 is TGTGCCAGCAGTCTAGCCAACCCACCGGGTCTAGAGACCCAGTACTTC. The chain is built from TRBV12-3 or TRBV12-4 and TRBJ2-5, with D possibly TRBD2 on 5 matching bases. The CDR3 has 16 amino acids.

The chain links TRBV5-5 to TRBJ2-7, with D unclear. CDR3 length equals 14 residues. Germline-derived CDR1 and CDR2 are SGHKS and YYEKEE (reference sequence). Trimming pared 0 bases from V and 1 base from J, leaving 8 bases between. CDR3 bases: TGTGCCAGCAGCTTGGTAGGCAGGTCCTACGAGCAGTACTTC. This gives the protein CASSLVGRSYEQYF. Based on the CDR3 plus reference TRBV5-5 and TRBJ2-7, the full variable domain is DAGVTQSPTHLIKTRGQQVTLRCSPISGHKSVSWYQQVLGQGPQFIFQYYEKEERGRGNFPDRFSARQFPNYSSELNVNALLLGDSALYLCASSLVGRSYEQYFGPGTRLTVT.

The V and J genes are TRBV20-1 and TRBJ2-6; D unclear. This CDR3 has 12 residues. CDR1 is DFQATT, CDR2 SNEGSKA, per germline (reference sequence). V lost 1 base to trimming and J lost 2 bases, with 0 bases between them. CDR3 sequence: CSARAGANVLTF. Written as DNA, the CDR3 is TGCAGTGCTAGAGCTGGGGCCAACGTCCTGACTTTC.

The rearrangement links TRBV28 to TRBJ2-2; D is perhaps TRBD2 (5 bases). Trimming pared 7 bases from V and 7 bases from J, leaving 7 bases between. Germline V gene data show CDR1 as MDHEN and CDR2 as SYDVKM. The CDR3 spans 11 residues. The CDR3 here is CASIGNGELFF. For the CDR3, the DNA is TGTGCCAGCATCGGGAACGGGGAGCTGTTTTTT.

This clonotype was recorded a few times. A single base separates this from a much larger clone, so it may be a read error. The chain carries TRBV28 and TRBJ2-3; D ambiguous. CDR1 and CDR2 (germline): MDHEN, SYDVKM. The V and J ends lost 5 bases and 10 bases respectively, with 19 bases between them. CDR3 length equals 14 residues. CDR3 sequence reads: CASSPSGWSWAQYF. The CDR3 DNA reads as TGTGCCAGCAGTCCCTCCGGATGGTCCTGGGCGCAGTATTTT.

This clonotype was found a few times. J is TRBJ2-7 and V is TRBV20-1; 8 positions agree with TRBD2. The V gene's germline CDR1 is DFQATT and CDR2 SNEGSKA (reference sequence). The CDR3 totals 13 residues. V lost 3 bases and J lost 0; bases outside the gene matches: 1. The CDR3 protein is CSARTSVSYEQYF. The CDR3 DNA reads as TGCAGTGCTAGGACTAGCGTCTCCTACGAGCAGTACTTC.

This chain uses TRBV7-3 with TRBJ2-1, with 7 bases fitting TRBD1. V was pared by 1 base and J by 6 bases, with 12 bases of the junction left unmatched. Per germline, CDR1 SGHTA and CDR2 FQGTGA. The CDR3 runs 17 residues. The CDR3 protein is CASSLKGARGYSNEQFF. The CDR3 DNA sequence: TGTGCCAGCAGCTTAAAGGGGGCAAGGGGATATTCCAATGAGCAGTTCTTC.

This clonotype was seen a few times. The chain couples TRBV27 to TRBJ1-2, with TRBD1 matching 9 bases. The CDR3 loop spans 15 amino acids. Germline CDR1 and CDR2: MNHEY and SMNVEV (reference sequence). Trimming removed 5 bases from V and 3 bases from J; junction bases left unmatched: 7. This chain's CDR3 is CASSIGTGKDYGYTF. DNA for the CDR3: TGTGCCAGCAGTATAGGGACAGGGAAAGACTATGGCTACACCTTC.

This clonotype showed up just a few times. This sequence joins TRBV5-8 and TRBJ2-7; 7 bases agree with TRBD1. This CDR3 contains 15 residues. With 7 bases clipped from V and 2 bases from J, the junction kept 12 bases outside the gene matches. The germline V gene encodes CDR1 SGHTS and CDR2 YDEGEE. The CDR3 here is CASGTAINPTYEQYF. CDR3 nucleotides: TGTGCCAGCGGGACAGCCATCAACCCCACCTACGAGCAGTACTTC. The full variable domain, rest sourced from reference TRBV5-8 and TRBJ2-7, is EAGVTQSPTHLIKTRGQQATLRCSPISGHTSVYWYQQALGLGLQFLLWYDEGEERNRGNFPPRFSGRQFPNYSSELNVNALELEDSALYLCASGTAINPTYEQYFGPGTRLTVT.

This chain connects TRBV7-2 to TRBJ2-7; D may be TRBD1 or TRBD2 (6 bases each). Trimming cost V 5 bases and J 6 bases, with 20 bases left between them. CDR1 is SGHTA and CDR2 is FQGNSA in the germline V gene. CDR3 length equals 15 residues. CDR3 sequence reads: CASSLIGGSGSEQYF. The CDR3, as DNA: TGTGCCAGCAGCCTGATCGGGGGCTCGGGGTCCGAGCAGTACTTC.

This clonotype has just a few counts. This chain uses TRBV4-1 with TRBJ1-2; D call uncertain. The ends were cut back, 0 bases at V and 4 bases at J, with 15 bases in the middle. Germline CDR1 reads MGHRA; CDR2 reads YSYEKL. The CDR3 is 16 amino acids. CDR3 in DNA: TGCGCCAGCAGCCAAGAGCCATCCTCAACGCTCTATGGCTACACCTTC. Amino acids: CASSQEPSSTLYGYTF.

The rearrangement uses TRBV5-6 and TRBJ2-3, with a possible D match to TRBD2 (6 bases). The CDR3 consists of 17 residues. Germline CDR1 reads SGHDT; CDR2 reads YYEEEE. The germline V and J ends were trimmed by 3 bases and 2 bases, with 19 bases remaining between them. CDR3 nucleotide sequence: TGTGCCAGCAGCTCCTCAAACCAGCGGAGGGACACAGATACGCAGTATTTT. Residues: CASSSSNQRRDTDTQYF.

This clonotype came up a few times. V is TRBV12-3 or TRBV12-4 and J is TRBJ1-2; 8 bases align to TRBD1. V was clipped by 7 bases and J by 7 bases; unmatched bases: 14. This CDR3 spans 15 amino acids. The CDR3 here is CASTINPDREVGYTF. The CDR3 region has the DNA TGTGCCAGCACCATCAACCCGGACAGGGAGGTTGGCTACACCTTC.